The 7 T cell receptor beta chains listed next were all sequenced from one sample in a study of cytotoxic CD8 clonotypes in ibrutinib-treated CLL (dated by TCRdb to about 2021). Receptor libraries were prepared by the immunoSEQ multiplex PCR assay. Drawn from immuneACCESS, this table holds only the in-frame rearrangements with V and J called that TCRdb kept. Clones are partly lost; checked studies trace under half to an unresolved V gene and leave the rest unexplained. This sample lists more than 200,000 clones; roughly 70% were detected once. The top ten clones comprise approximately 15% of the sample. The time point label, as the study defines it: around 25 months on ibrutinib. The sequences come from PBMCs, collected after 24 months of ibrutinib treatment. These receptors originate from a human donor with chronic lymphocytic leukemia.

This chain uses TRBV4-2 with TRBJ2-3; possible D gene TRBD1, 5 bases. V lost 3 bases and J 3 bases, leaving 10 bases between the germline ends. CDR1 LGHNA and CDR2 YNFKEQ come from the germline V gene. The CDR3 has 14 residues. CDR3 coding DNA: TGTGCCAGCAGCCACGCCAGGGAAACAGATACGCAGTATTTT. It specifies CASSHARETDTQYF.

As concerns this clone: Other nucleotide sequences from this sample produce the same CDR3. V usage is TRBV6-5 and J usage is TRBJ2-7; 8 bases agree with TRBD2. The CDR3 runs 14 residues. CDR1 and CDR2 (germline): MNHEY, SVGAGI. With V trimmed by 2 bases and J by 4 bases, 4 bases remained unmatched. CDR3 DNA sequence: TGTGCCAGCAGTTACAGCGGGAGTGTTTACGAGCAGTACTTC. It specifies CASSYSGSVYEQYF.

The chain uses TRBV29-1 and TRBJ2-1; 7 bases agree with TRBD2. This CDR3 comprises 16 residues. Germline values: CDR1 SQVTM, CDR2 ANQGSEA. With 3 bases clipped from V and 2 bases from J, the junction kept 10 bases outside the gene matches. The CDR3 region has the DNA TGCAGCGTTGATCGGAGCTCTAGCGGCGCCTACAATGAGCAGTTCTTC. Encoded protein: CSVDRSSSGAYNEQFF.

CDR3 sequence: CASSLRLTEAFF. Here the CDR3 DNA reads TGTGCCAGCAGCTTAAGGCTCACTGAAGCTTTCTTT. J is TRBJ1-1 and V is TRBV11-2, with D hard to call. CDR3 length equals 12 residues. Germline V gene lookup returns CDR1 SGHAT and CDR2 FQNNGV. Trimming removed 2 bases at V and 4 bases at J, with 5 bases between.

This chain joins TRBV7-3 and TRBJ2-3; D unresolved. Germline-derived CDR1 and CDR2 are SGHTA and FQGTGA. Trimming shortened V by 1 base and J by 3 bases, and 11 bases separated the two germline ends. The CDR3 is 15 residues long. CDR3 sequence reads: CASSLRGYPTDTQYF. The DNA of the CDR3 is TGTGCCAGCAGCTTAAGAGGTTACCCTACAGATACGCAGTATTTT.

The chain is built from TRBV5-6 and TRBJ2-7; a weak D match, TRBD2 (5 bases). Trimming stripped 0 bases from V and 2 bases from J, with 15 bases between. The length of the CDR3 is 16 residues. Germline V gene sequence: CDR1 SGHDT, CDR2 YYEEEE. CDR3 sequence reads: CASSLEWGVRPYEQYF. The CDR3 DNA reads TGTGCCAGCAGCTTGGAATGGGGAGTCCGGCCCTACGAGCAGTACTTC.

This clone showed up just a few times. The chain links TRBV20-1 to TRBJ2-5, with D maybe TRBD2 (6 bases). CDR3 size: 11 residues. Germline CDR1 reads DFQATT; CDR2 reads SNEGSKA (reference sequence). Trimming cost V 7 bases and J 5 bases, with 11 bases left between them. The CDR3 here is CSGLRGETQYF. In DNA form, the CDR3 reads TGCAGTGGACTACGGGGGGAGACCCAGTACTTC.